These 23 T cell receptor beta chains were sequenced from one sample in a study of OX40 agonist ivuxolimab in advanced cancers. Clones were read by immunoSEQ multiplex PCR, and TCRdb kept only the in-frame ones, dropping some. The sample consists of about 60,000 clones, more than 75% of them appearing once. The sample was CD4+ or CD8+ T cells sorted from blood, taken in a trial of the OX40 agonist ivuxolimab. Receptors were obtained from an adult with an advanced solid tumor such as melanoma, head and neck, liver or kidney cancer.

The genes are TRBV29-1 and TRBJ2-3; 11 bases line up with TRBD1. The CDR3 runs to 16 residues. Germline V gene lookup returns CDR1 SQVTM and CDR2 ANQGSEA. The trim removed 6 bases at V and 0 bases at J, leaving 8 bases unmatched. The CDR3 loop is CSVNGGQGVSTDTQYF. The CDR3 coding sequence is TGCAGCGTCAATGGGGGACAGGGGGTTAGCACAGATACGCAGTATTTT.

This clone was detected once. This sequence joins TRBV21-1 and TRBJ2-3; the DNA was not compared with TRBD2, the D call given in the table. TRBV21-1 is noted as a pseudogene. The CDR3 sequence is 11 residues long. CDR3 protein: CASSARSTQYF. The CDR3 bases are TGTGCCAGCAGCGCGCGGAGTACGCAGTATTTT.

The chain couples TRBV5-4 to TRBJ2-2; the D gene is possibly TRBD2 (5 bases). This CDR3 comprises 14 residues. Per the germline V gene, CDR1 is SGHNT and CDR2 is YYREEE (reference sequence). The V and J ends lost 2 bases and 5 bases respectively, with 10 bases between them. CDR3 region: CASSFPSYTGELFF. CDR3 DNA: TGTGCCAGCAGCTTTCCTAGCTATACCGGGGAGCTGTTTTTT.

The chain recombines TRBV28 with TRBJ1-6, with D perhaps TRBD1 (6 bases). V gave up 10 bases and J gave up 5 bases, with 12 bases separating them. CDR1 MDHEN and CDR2 SYDVKM come from the germline V gene. This CDR3 contains 13 residues. In DNA form, the CDR3 reads TGTGCCACCGACAGGAGTCATAATTCACCCCTCCACTTT. Translating gives CATDRSHNSPLHF.

The chain couples TRBV5-1 to TRBJ1-1; D remains ambiguous. The CDR3 sequence is 13 residues long. Germline CDR1 reads SGHRS; CDR2 reads YFSETQ. V lost 4 bases and J 1 base, leaving 8 bases between the germline ends. The CDR3 sequence: CASSTGANTEAFF. In DNA form, the CDR3 reads TGCGCCAGCAGCACTGGAGCGAACACTGAAGCTTTCTTT.

The rearrangement uses TRBV25-1 and TRBJ2-5, with TRBD2 matching over 8 bases. V trimming: 2 bases; J trimming: 4 bases; junction bases outside the gene matches: 0. The CDR3 runs 13 residues. Germline CDR1 and CDR2: MGHDK and SYGVNS. CDR3 region: CASSELAGETQYF. The CDR3 nucleotides read TGTGCCAGCAGTGAACTAGCGGGAGAGACCCAGTACTTC. Full variable domain (outside the CDR3, taken from reference TRBV25-1 and TRBJ2-5): EADIYQTPRYLVIGTGKKITLECSQTMGHDKMYWYQQDPGMELHLIHYSYGVNSTEKGDLSSESTVSRIRTEHFPLTLESARPSHTSQYLCASSELAGETQYFGPGTRLLVL.

In this sample, this clone turned up once. The chain recombines TRBV4-3 with TRBJ2-1, with no clear D. Germline V lookup: CDR1 LGHNA, CDR2 YSLEER. Trimming took 1 base from V and 3 from J, leaving 7 bases between them. The CDR3 covers 14 residues. CDR3 sequence reads: CASSQGVNYNEQFF. The CDR3 region has the DNA TGCGCCAGCAGCCAAGGTGTCAACTACAATGAGCAGTTCTTC.

V is TRBV18 and J is TRBJ1-4, with D perhaps matching TRBD1 (5 bases). Deletions cut 1 base from V and 6 bases from J, with 12 bases between. This CDR3 region has 15 residues. In germline, CDR1 is KGHSH, CDR2 LQKENI. This CDR3 reads CASSPQVGLDEKLFF. In nucleotides, the CDR3 is TGTGCCAGCTCACCACAGGTGGGGCTAGATGAAAAACTGTTTTTT. The complete variable domain, with remaining parts taken from reference TRBV18 and TRBJ1-4, reads NAGVMQNPRHLVRRRGQEARLRCSPMKGHSHVYWYRQLPEEGLKFMVYLQKENIIDESGMPKERFSAEFPKEGPSILRIQQVVRGDSAAYFCASSPQVGLDEKLFFGSGTQLSVL.

V usage is TRBV7-9 and J usage is TRBJ2-3; 7 bases line up with TRBD2. This CDR3 comprises 16 residues. Trimming took 5 bases from V and 1 from J; bases not matched to a gene: 9. Looked up from germline, CDR1 is SEHNR and CDR2 is FQNEAQ (reference sequence). This chain's CDR3 is CASSLRAGDRTDTQYF. CDR3 in DNA: TGTGCCAGCAGCCTCCGGGCGGGAGACCGCACAGATACGCAGTATTTT.

This chain links TRBV4-3 with TRBJ2-1; 9 nucleotides align to TRBD1. V dropped 1 base and J dropped 15; count of bases not matched to a gene: 1. The CDR3 is 11 amino acids. Germline V gene sequence: CDR1 LGHNA, CDR2 YSLEER. CDR3 protein: CASSQGGQGFF. The CDR3, as DNA: TGCGCCAGCAGCCAAGGGGGACAGGGGTTCTTC.

This chain uses TRBV2 with TRBJ2-7, with 7 bases that match TRBD1. Germline lookup yields CDR1 SNHLY and CDR2 FYNNEI. J lost 6 bases, V lost 1 base, and 15 bases had no gene match. The CDR3 is 17 amino acids. The CDR3 DNA reads TGTGCCAGCAGTGAAGGGAGCAGGGGGTCGGATTTTGGCGAGCAGTACTTC. Protein product: CASSEGSRGSDFGEQYF.

The V and J genes are TRBV5-1 and TRBJ2-1; weak D call: TRBD1 (5 bases). With 4 bases removed from V and 7 bases from J, the gap between germline ends came to 18 bases. Germline lookup yields CDR1 SGHRS and CDR2 YFSETQ. The CDR3 sequence is 15 residues long. The CDR3 sequence: CASSPYTGALNEQFF. The DNA for the CDR3 is TGCGCCAGCAGCCCCTATACAGGTGCCCTAAATGAGCAGTTCTTC.

The chain has TRBV19 and TRBJ1-2; D unresolved. Germline CDR1 is LNHDA and CDR2 is SQIVND (reference sequence). Trimming pared 0 bases from V and 5 bases from J, leaving 16 bases between. CDR3 length: 16 amino acids. CDR3 sequence reads: CASSIDATTSRYGYTF. The CDR3 DNA follows: TGTGCCAGTAGTATAGATGCAACGACCTCCCGGTATGGCTACACCTTC.

This clone occurred once. This rearrangement joins TRBV7-8 to TRBJ2-1; D is unresolved. CDR1 is SGHVS and CDR2 is FQNEAQ in the germline V gene. V was pared by 0 bases and J by 15 bases, with 18 bases between. CDR3 length: 14 amino acids. CDR3 DNA sequence: TGTGCCAGCAGCTTAGCGACGCTCTTCGAGGCCTCGTTCTTC. Its translation: CASSLATLFEASFF.

The rearrangement links TRBV9 to TRBJ2-1; no definite D call. CDR3 length: 13 residues. Trimming took 3 bases from V and 8 from J, leaving 12 bases between them. The V gene's germline CDR1 is SGDLS and CDR2 YYNGEE. Here the CDR3 reads CASSGPPSHEQFF. The DNA for the CDR3 is TGTGCCAGCAGCGGCCCACCCTCCCATGAGCAGTTCTTC. The whole variable domain, filled in from reference TRBV9 and TRBJ2-1, reads DSGVTQTPKHLITATGQRVTLRCSPRSGDLSVYWYQQSLDQGLQFLIQYYNGEERAKGNILERFSAQQFPDLHSELNLSSLELGDSALYFCASSGPPSHEQFFGPGTRLTVL.

Only one count was recorded for this clone. The chain employs TRBV7-9 and TRBJ2-7, with 7 bases identical to TRBD2. The V segment lost 3 bases and the J segment 3 bases; nucleotides outside the gene matches: 2. Germline CDR1 reads SEHNR; CDR2 reads FQNEAQ (reference sequence). The CDR3 is 13 residues long. CDR3 sequence reads: CASSFPSGYEQYF. The CDR3 bases are TGTGCCAGCAGCTTCCCTAGCGGCTACGAGCAGTACTTC.

This rearrangement joins TRBV4-3 to TRBJ1-2; D not certain. Germline values: CDR1 LGHNA, CDR2 YSLEER. The ends were cut back, 1 base at V and 10 bases at J, with 13 bases in the middle. This CDR3 contains 13 residues. Here the CDR3 DNA reads TGCGCCAGCAGCCAAGCTGACCCCCGTCACTACACCTTC. It codes for CASSQADPRHYTF.

This clone has a single count. The genes are TRBV7-8 and TRBJ2-7, with 9 nucleotides matching TRBD1. Germline assignment: CDR1 SGHVS and CDR2 FQNEAQ. The ends lost 5 bases at V and 3 bases at J; junction bases unmatched: 5. This CDR3 contains 14 residues. The CDR3 DNA reads TGTGCCAGCAGCCCCACGACAGGGGGCTACGAGCAGTACTTC. Its protein product is CASSPTTGGYEQYF.

The chain is built from TRBV18 and TRBJ2-7; TRBD2 is a possible D gene (5 bases). CDR1 and CDR2 (germline): KGHSH, LQKENI. The CDR3 loop spans 13 amino acids. Trimming cost V 2 bases and J 2 bases, with 7 bases left between them. CDR3 DNA sequence: TGTGCCAGCTCACCAGGGAGCCCCTACGAGCAGTACTTC. It translates to CASSPGSPYEQYF.

The gene calls are TRBV6-1 and TRBJ2-7; 8 bases agree with TRBD2. The trim removed 4 bases at V and 3 bases at J, leaving 8 bases unmatched. CDR3 length equals 15 residues. Germline V lookup: CDR1 MNHNS, CDR2 SASEGT. The CDR3 coding sequence is TGTGCCAGCAGTGCCCAACTAGCGGTTTACTACGAGCAGTACTTC. Translation gives CASSAQLAVYYEQYF.

The rearrangement joins TRBV4-3 to TRBJ2-3; maybe TRBD2 (6 bases). Germline V gives CDR1 LGHNA, CDR2 YSLEER. The CDR3 spans 19 residues. V lost 4 bases to trimming and J lost 0 bases, with 23 bases between them. CDR3 sequence reads: CASSLSQAGRGDSTDTQYF. CDR3 nucleotide sequence: TGCGCCAGCAGCCTAAGCCAAGCGGGCCGTGGGGATAGCACAGATACGCAGTATTTT.

The J gene is TRBJ1-2, the V gene TRBV5-4, with TRBD1 matching 9 bases. This CDR3 spans 15 amino acids. Germline V CDR1 and CDR2: SGHNT, YYREEE (reference sequence). Trimming at V came to 5 bases and at J to 2 bases, leaving 7 bases not matched to a gene. CDR3 nucleotides: TGTGCCAGCAGACGGGTTGGACAGGGGAACTATGGCTACACCTTC. Translated: CASRRVGQGNYGYTF. Filled out from reference TRBV5-4 and TRBJ1-2, the complete variable domain reads ETGVTQSPTHLIKTRGQQVTLRCSSQSGHNTVSWYQQALGQGPQFIFQYYREEENGRGNFPPRFSGLQFPNYSSELNVNALELDDSALYLCASRRVGQGNYGYTFGSGTRLTVV.

The chain uses TRBV4-3 and TRBJ2-3; D is undetermined. This CDR3 contains 13 residues. Per the germline V gene, CDR1 is LGHNA and CDR2 is YSLEER. Trimming cost V 2 bases and J 1 base, with 4 bases left between them. The CDR3 DNA reads as TGCGCCAGCAGCCAACTCCGCACAGATACGCAGTATTTT. Its translation: CASSQLRTDTQYF.